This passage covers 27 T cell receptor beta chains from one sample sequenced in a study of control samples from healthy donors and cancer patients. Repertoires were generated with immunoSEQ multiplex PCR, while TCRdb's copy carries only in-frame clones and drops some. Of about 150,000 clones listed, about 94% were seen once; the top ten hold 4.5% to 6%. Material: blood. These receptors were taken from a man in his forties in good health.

CDR3 sequence: CATSRPGGYGYTF. In DNA form, the CDR3 reads TGTGCCACCAGCAGGCCAGGGGGTTATGGCTACACCTTC. The genes are TRBV15 and TRBJ1-2, with TRBD1 matching over 7 bases. The V and J ends lost 3 bases and 5 bases, in that order; junction bases with no gene match: 3. The CDR3 sequence is 13 residues long. In germline, CDR1 is LNHNV, CDR2 YYDKDF (reference sequence).

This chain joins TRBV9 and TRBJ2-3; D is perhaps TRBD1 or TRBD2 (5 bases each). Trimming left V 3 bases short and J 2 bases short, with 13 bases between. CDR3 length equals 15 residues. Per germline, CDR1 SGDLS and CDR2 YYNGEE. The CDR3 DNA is TGTGCCAGCAGCGCGGGGCCTCGTAACACAGATACGCAGTATTTT. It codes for CASSAGPRNTDTQYF.

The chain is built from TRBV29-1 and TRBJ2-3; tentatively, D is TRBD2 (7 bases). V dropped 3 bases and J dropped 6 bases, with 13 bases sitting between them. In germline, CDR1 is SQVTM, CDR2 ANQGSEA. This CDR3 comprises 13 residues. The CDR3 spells CSVEGGAVDTQYF. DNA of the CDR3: TGCAGCGTTGAGGGGGGGGCGGTGGATACGCAGTATTTT.

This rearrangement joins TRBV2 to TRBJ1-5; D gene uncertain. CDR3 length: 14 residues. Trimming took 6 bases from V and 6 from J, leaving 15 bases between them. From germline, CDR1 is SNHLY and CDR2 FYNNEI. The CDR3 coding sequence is TGTGCCAGCAGCGCCAGTGGCCTTAGTCAGCCCCAGCATTTT. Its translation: CASSASGLSQPQHF.

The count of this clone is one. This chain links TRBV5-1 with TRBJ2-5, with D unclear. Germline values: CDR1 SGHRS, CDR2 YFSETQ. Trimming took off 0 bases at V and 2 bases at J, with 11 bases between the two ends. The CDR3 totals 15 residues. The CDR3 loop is CASSLEGLPQETQYF. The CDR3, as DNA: TGCGCCAGCAGCTTGGAGGGCCTCCCTCAAGAGACCCAGTACTTC.

The CDR3 sequence is CASSQDQGVAGWKLFF. DNA for the CDR3: TGCGCCAGCAGCCAAGATCAAGGGGTCGCGGGGTGGAAACTGTTTTTT. J is TRBJ1-4 and V is TRBV4-3; D might be TRBD1 (5 bases). Trimming stripped 0 bases from V and 11 bases from J, with 19 bases between. CDR3 size: 16 residues. The V gene's germline CDR1 is LGHNA and CDR2 YSLEER.

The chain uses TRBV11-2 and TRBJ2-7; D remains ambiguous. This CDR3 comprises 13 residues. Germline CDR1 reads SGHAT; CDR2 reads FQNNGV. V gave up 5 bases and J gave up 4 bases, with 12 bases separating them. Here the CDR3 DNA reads TGTGCCAGCAGCCCAATCTCCCCTTACGAGCAGTACTTC. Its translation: CASSPISPYEQYF.

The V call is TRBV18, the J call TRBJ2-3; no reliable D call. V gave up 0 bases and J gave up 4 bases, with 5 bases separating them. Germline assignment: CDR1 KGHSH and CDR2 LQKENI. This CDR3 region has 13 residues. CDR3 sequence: CASSPPMADTQYF. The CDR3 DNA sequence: TGTGCCAGCTCACCACCAATGGCAGATACGCAGTATTTT.

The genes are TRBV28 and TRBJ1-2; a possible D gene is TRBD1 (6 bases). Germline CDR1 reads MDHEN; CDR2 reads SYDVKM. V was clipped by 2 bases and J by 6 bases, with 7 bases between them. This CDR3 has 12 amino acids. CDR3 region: CASSLGGNGYTF. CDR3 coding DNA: TGTGCCAGCAGTTTAGGGGGCAATGGCTACACCTTC.

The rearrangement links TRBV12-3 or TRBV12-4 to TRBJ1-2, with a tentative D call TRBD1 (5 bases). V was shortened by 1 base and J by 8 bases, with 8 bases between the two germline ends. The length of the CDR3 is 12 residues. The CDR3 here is CASSLGRGGYTF. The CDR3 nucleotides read TGTGCCAGCAGTTTAGGTAGGGGCGGCTACACCTTC.

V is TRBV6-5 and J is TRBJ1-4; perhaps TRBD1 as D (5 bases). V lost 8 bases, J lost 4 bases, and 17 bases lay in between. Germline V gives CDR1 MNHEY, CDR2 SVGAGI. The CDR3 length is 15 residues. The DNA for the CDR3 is TGTGCCAGCTCCTTACGGGGGTTGGGTAATGAAAAACTGTTTTTT. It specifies CASSLRGLGNEKLFF.

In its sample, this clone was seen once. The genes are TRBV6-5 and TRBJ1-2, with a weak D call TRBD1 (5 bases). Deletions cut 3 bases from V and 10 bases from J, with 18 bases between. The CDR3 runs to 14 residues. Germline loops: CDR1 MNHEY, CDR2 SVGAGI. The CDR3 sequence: CASSYSGTASDYTF. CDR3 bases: TGTGCCAGCAGTTATTCCGGGACGGCGTCGGACTACACCTTC.

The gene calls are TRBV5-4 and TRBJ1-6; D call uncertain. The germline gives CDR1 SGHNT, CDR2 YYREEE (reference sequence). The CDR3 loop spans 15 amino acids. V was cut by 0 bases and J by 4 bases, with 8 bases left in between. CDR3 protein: CASSLDTGYNSPLHF. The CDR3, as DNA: TGTGCCAGCAGCTTGGATACCGGTTATAATTCACCCCTCCACTTT.

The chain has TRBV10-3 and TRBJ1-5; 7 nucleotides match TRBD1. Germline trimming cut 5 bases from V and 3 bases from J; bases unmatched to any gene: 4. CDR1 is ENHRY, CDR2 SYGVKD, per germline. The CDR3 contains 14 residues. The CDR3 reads CAISSQGINQPQHF. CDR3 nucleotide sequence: TGTGCCATCAGTTCACAGGGGATCAATCAGCCCCAGCATTTT.

The DNA of the CDR3 is TGTGCCAGCAGTGAAACAGGGGCAACTAATGAAAAACTGTTTTTT. It codes for CASSETGATNEKLFF. The rearrangement joins TRBV2 to TRBJ1-4; 7 nucleotides match TRBD1. Germline CDR1 and CDR2: SNHLY and FYNNEI. This CDR3 contains 15 residues. V shed 2 bases, J shed 0 bases, and the junction held 0 bases outside the gene matches.

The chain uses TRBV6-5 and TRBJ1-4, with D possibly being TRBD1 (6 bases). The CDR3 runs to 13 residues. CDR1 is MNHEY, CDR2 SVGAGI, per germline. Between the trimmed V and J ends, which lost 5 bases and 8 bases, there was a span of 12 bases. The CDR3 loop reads CASSPLDREKLFF. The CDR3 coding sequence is TGTGCCAGCAGTCCTCTCGACAGGGAAAAACTGTTTTTT.

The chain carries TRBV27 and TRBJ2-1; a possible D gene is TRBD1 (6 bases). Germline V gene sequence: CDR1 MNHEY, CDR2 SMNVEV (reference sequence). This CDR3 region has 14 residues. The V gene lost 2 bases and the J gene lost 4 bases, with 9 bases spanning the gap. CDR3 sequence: CASSLLQGYNEQFF. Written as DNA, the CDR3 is TGTGCCAGCAGTTTACTACAGGGTTACAATGAGCAGTTCTTC.

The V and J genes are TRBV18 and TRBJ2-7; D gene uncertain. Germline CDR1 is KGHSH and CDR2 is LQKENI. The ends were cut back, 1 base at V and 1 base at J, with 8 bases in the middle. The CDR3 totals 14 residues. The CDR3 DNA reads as TGTGCCAGCTCACCACAGGGCTTGTCCTACGAGCAGTACTTC. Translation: CASSPQGLSYEQYF.

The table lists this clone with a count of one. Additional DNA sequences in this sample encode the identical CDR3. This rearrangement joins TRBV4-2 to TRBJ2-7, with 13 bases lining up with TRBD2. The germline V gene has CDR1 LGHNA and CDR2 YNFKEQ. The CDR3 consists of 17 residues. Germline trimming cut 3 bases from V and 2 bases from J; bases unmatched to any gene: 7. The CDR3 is CASSHPPTSGGPYEQYF. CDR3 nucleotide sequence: TGTGCCAGCAGCCATCCACCGACTAGCGGGGGGCCCTACGAGCAGTACTTC.

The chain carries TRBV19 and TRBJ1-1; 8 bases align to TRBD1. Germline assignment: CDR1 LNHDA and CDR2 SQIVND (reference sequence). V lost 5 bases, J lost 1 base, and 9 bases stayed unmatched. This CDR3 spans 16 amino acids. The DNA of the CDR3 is TGTGCCAGTAGTGTAGGGACAGGTATACGGAACACTGAAGCTTTCTTT. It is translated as CASSVGTGIRNTEAFF.

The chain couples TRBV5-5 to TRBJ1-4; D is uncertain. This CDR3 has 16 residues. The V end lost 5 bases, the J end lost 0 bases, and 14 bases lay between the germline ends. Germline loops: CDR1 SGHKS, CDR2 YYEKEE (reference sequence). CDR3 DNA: TGTGCCAGCAGGCCGAACACGGTTGCAACTAATGAAAAACTGTTTTTT. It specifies CASRPNTVATNEKLFF.

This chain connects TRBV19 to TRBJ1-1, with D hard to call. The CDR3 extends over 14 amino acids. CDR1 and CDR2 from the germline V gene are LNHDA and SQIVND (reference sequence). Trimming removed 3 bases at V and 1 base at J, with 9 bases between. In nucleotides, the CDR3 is TGTGCCAGTAGTATTTTTACAAAGAACACTGAAGCTTTCTTT. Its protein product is CASSIFTKNTEAFF.

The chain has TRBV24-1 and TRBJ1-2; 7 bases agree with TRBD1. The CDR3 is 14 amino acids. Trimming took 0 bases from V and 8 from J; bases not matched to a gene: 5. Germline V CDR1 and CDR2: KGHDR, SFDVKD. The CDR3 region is CATSDLRGTEGYTF. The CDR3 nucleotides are TGTGCCACCAGTGATTTGCGGGGGACAGAGGGCTACACCTTC.

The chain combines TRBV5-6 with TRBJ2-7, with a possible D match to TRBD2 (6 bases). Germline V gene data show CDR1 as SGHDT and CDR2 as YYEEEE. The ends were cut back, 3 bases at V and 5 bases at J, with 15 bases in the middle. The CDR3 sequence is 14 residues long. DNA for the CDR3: TGTGCCAGCAGCTCCCGGGACTTTAGCCACGAGCAGTACTTC. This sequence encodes CASSSRDFSHEQYF.

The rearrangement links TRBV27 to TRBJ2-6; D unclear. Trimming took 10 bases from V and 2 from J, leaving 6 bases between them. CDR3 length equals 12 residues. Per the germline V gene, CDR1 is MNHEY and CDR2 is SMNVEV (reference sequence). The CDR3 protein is CATTTGANVLTF. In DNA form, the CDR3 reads TGTGCCACCACCACTGGGGCCAACGTCCTGACTTTC.

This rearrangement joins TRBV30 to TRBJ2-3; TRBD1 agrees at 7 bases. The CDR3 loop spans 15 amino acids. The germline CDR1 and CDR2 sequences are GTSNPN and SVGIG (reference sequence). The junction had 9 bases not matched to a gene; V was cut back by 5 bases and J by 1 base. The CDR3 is CAWAQGQAGTDTQYF. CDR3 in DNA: TGTGCCTGGGCTCAAGGACAGGCAGGCACAGATACGCAGTATTTT.

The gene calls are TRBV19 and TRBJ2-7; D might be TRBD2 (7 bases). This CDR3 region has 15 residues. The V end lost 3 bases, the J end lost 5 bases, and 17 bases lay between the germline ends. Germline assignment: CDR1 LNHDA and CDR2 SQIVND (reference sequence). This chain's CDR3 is CASSIGGGGWDEQYF. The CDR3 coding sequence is TGTGCCAGTAGTATCGGTGGCGGGGGCTGGGACGAGCAGTACTTC.